The 18 T cell receptor beta chains below were found in one sample sequenced in a study of CD4 T cells in relation to SARS-CoV-2 and coronaviruses. The unexposed donors gave CD4+ T cells in 2011-2018, prior to COVID-19. The cells were cultured for 10 days before CD4+ T cells were isolated. For these receptors, no antigen is known. Sequenced by immunoSEQ multiplex PCR; TCRdb stores in-frame clones only, minus some. The table shows 20,000 or so clones, with 76% occurring only once. The material sequenced was CD4+ T cells from PBMCs, cultured in vitro. Every receptor here comes from a human donor in good health.

The V and J genes are TRBV7-9 and TRBJ2-7; D could derive from TRBD1 or TRBD2 (5 bases each). There are 14 residues in the CDR3. Germline loops: CDR1 SEHNR, CDR2 FQNEAQ (reference sequence). V was clipped by 3 bases and J by 6 bases, with 15 bases between them. CDR3: CASSLAGTASEQYF. As DNA, the CDR3 is TGTGCCAGCAGCTTGGCCGGGACCGCGTCCGAGCAGTACTTC.

The chain is built from TRBV11-2 and TRBJ1-1; possibly TRBD1 for D (6 bases). Germline V lookup: CDR1 SGHAT, CDR2 FQNNGV. With 5 bases removed from V and 8 bases from J, the gap between germline ends came to 15 bases. The CDR3 loop spans 13 amino acids. CDR3 loop: CASSRTGSPEAFF. For the CDR3, the DNA is TGTGCCAGCAGCCGAACAGGGAGCCCCGAAGCTTTCTTT.

The chain carries TRBV20-1 and TRBJ2-3; D is unclear. This CDR3 is 11 amino acids long. Trimming stripped 2 bases from V and 2 bases from J, with 2 bases between. Germline CDR1 reads DFQATT; CDR2 reads SNEGSKA (reference sequence). CDR3 DNA: TGCAGTGCTAGAAACACAGATACGCAGTATTTT. It specifies CSARNTDTQYF.

The chain is built from TRBV18 and TRBJ1-1; 9 bases map to TRBD1. V dropped 3 bases and J dropped 5; count of bases not matched to a gene: 16. CDR3 length: 18 residues. Germline assignment: CDR1 KGHSH and CDR2 LQKENI. CDR3 amino acids: CASSPRTDMTGGRTEAFF. DNA for the CDR3: TGTGCCAGCTCACCCAGGACCGATATGACAGGGGGTCGAACTGAAGCTTTCTTT.

The V gene is TRBV7-8, the J gene TRBJ1-2; weak D call: TRBD1 (5 bases). The CDR3 extends over 14 amino acids. V lost 3 bases to trimming and J lost 1 base, with 9 bases between them. Germline V lookup: CDR1 SGHVS, CDR2 FQNEAQ. CDR3 amino acids: CASSFRQNNYGYTF. The CDR3 nucleotides are TGTGCCAGCAGCTTTCGACAGAATAACTATGGCTACACCTTC.

This clone was picked up a small number of times. The chain employs TRBV28 and TRBJ2-2, with D perhaps TRBD1 or TRBD2 (5 bases each). CDR3 length equals 13 residues. The V gene lost 9 bases and the J gene lost 4 bases, with 12 bases spanning the gap. Germline CDR1 is MDHEN and CDR2 is SYDVKM. The CDR3 sequence: CASGGGGTGELFF. The CDR3 DNA is TGTGCCAGTGGGGGTGGGGGCACCGGGGAGCTGTTTTTT.

The chain joins TRBV4-1 to TRBJ1-1; weak D call: TRBD1 (6 bases). Germline lookup yields CDR1 MGHRA and CDR2 YSYEKL. This CDR3 is 15 amino acids long. V gave up 1 base and J gave up 1 base, with 10 bases separating them. Written as DNA, the CDR3 is TGCGCCAGCAGCCAAGTCGGGACATCGAACACTGAAGCTTTCTTT. It yields the protein CASSQVGTSNTEAFF.

The V call is TRBV10-3, the J call TRBJ2-1; D remains unclear. The CDR3 runs to 14 residues. V dropped 4 bases and J dropped 7 bases, with 14 bases sitting between them. Germline CDR1 and CDR2: ENHRY and SYGVKD. The CDR3 reads CAISGQSSRNEQFF. DNA of the CDR3: TGTGCCATCAGTGGTCAGTCGTCTAGGAATGAGCAGTTCTTC.

The chain carries TRBV11-3 and TRBJ1-3; the D is unclear. Trimming removed 5 bases from V and 1 base from J, with 15 bases in between. The CDR3 has 16 amino acids. Germline V lookup: CDR1 SGHNT, CDR2 YENEEA. DNA for the CDR3: TGTGCCAGCAGCCCAACGGCAGAGTCATCTGGAAACACCATATATTTT. It translates to CASSPTAESSGNTIYF.

The V call is TRBV30, the J call TRBJ2-2; 15 bases agree with TRBD2. Germline assignment: CDR1 GTSNPN and CDR2 SVGIG (reference sequence). Losses at the gene ends were 7 bases for V and 5 bases for J; bases not matched to a gene: 17. The CDR3 loop spans 19 amino acids. Here the CDR3 reads CASKNSPGLAGGYTGELFF. The CDR3 coding sequence is TGTGCCTCAAAAAATTCTCCGGGACTAGCGGGAGGTTATACCGGGGAGCTGTTTTTT.

The chain employs TRBV7-3 and TRBJ1-6; D is unclear. Trimming removed 5 bases from V and 0 bases from J, with 11 bases in between. CDR1 is SGHTA and CDR2 is FQGTGA in the germline V gene. The CDR3 loop spans 16 amino acids. Here the CDR3 reads CASSTQRSSYNSPLHF. The CDR3 bases are TGTGCCAGCAGCACACAAAGGAGCTCCTATAATTCACCCCTCCACTTT. The whole variable domain, remainder taken from reference TRBV7-3 and TRBJ1-6, is GAGVSQTPSNKVTEKGKYVELRCDPISGHTALYWYRQSLGQGPEFLIYFQGTGAADDSGLPNDRFFAVRPEGSVSTLKIQRTERGDSAVYLCASSTQRSSYNSPLHFGNGTRLTVT.

This clone was seen only a few times. J is TRBJ2-7 and V is TRBV27, with D unresolved. The CDR3 is 15 residues long. V lost 0 bases, J lost 2 bases, and 11 bases lay in between. Germline V gene data show CDR1 as MNHEY and CDR2 as SMNVEV (reference sequence). The CDR3 loop reads CASSLSTGGAYEQYF. CDR3 coding DNA: TGTGCCAGCAGTTTATCGACCGGCGGTGCCTACGAGCAGTACTTC.

V gene TRBV28 combines with J gene TRBJ1-1; a weak D match, TRBD1 (5 bases). Germline CDR1 reads MDHEN; CDR2 reads SYDVKM. The CDR3 runs 17 residues. Trimming pared 5 bases from V and 2 bases from J, leaving 21 bases between. CDR3 nucleotides: TGTGCCAGCAGTGCGTCAAATCCGGGGCGCCCAAACACTGAAGCTTTCTTT. Translation gives CASSASNPGRPNTEAFF.

This clone was seen once. The chain combines TRBV9 with TRBJ2-1, with 10 bases fitting TRBD2. The CDR3 is made up of 18 amino acids. Germline CDR1 reads SGDLS; CDR2 reads YYNGEE. With 0 bases clipped from V and 5 bases from J, the junction kept 11 bases outside the gene matches. CDR3 sequence reads: CASSVANPLAGVHNEQFF. CDR3 in DNA: TGTGCCAGCAGCGTAGCCAACCCCCTAGCGGGAGTTCACAATGAGCAGTTCTTC.

J is TRBJ2-1 and V is TRBV14; D possibly matches TRBD1 or TRBD2 (5 bases each). Germline CDR1 and CDR2: SGHDN and FVKESK. This CDR3 is 11 amino acids long. The V and J ends lost 1 base and 11 bases respectively, with 6 bases between them. CDR3 residues: CASSQAGQQFF. The CDR3 DNA sequence: TGTGCCAGCAGCCAAGCGGGGCAGCAGTTCTTC.

This clone was seen a handful of times. This chain uses TRBV7-3 with TRBJ1-1, with D hard to call. CDR3 length equals 13 residues. Trimming shortened V by 2 bases and J by 3 bases, and 7 bases separated the two germline ends. The V gene's germline CDR1 is SGHTA and CDR2 FQGTGA. The CDR3: CASSLDRDTEAFF. For the CDR3, the DNA is TGTGCCAGCAGCTTAGACCGGGACACTGAAGCTTTCTTT.

A few counts support this clone. The chain has TRBV6-5 and TRBJ2-7; 12 bases map to TRBD2. The junction had 6 bases not matched to a gene; V was cut back by 6 bases and J by 6 bases. Germline V gene sequence: CDR1 MNHEY, CDR2 SVGAGI. This CDR3 spans 14 amino acids. The CDR3, as DNA: TGTGCCAGCAGCTCTAGCGGGAGGGCCCGCGAGCAGTACTTC. It encodes CASSSSGRAREQYF.

The V call is TRBV3-1 (or the pseudogene TRBV3-2), the J call TRBJ2-2, with D unresolved. The CDR3 length is 15 residues. Germline values: CDR1 LGHDT, CDR2 YNNKEL (reference sequence). V was trimmed by 2 bases and J by 0 bases, leaving 7 bases between them. CDR3 in amino acids: CASSQHSPNTGELFF. CDR3 sequence (DNA): TGTGCCAGCAGCCAACACAGCCCGAACACCGGGGAGCTGTTTTTT.